This T cell receptor (beta chain) originates from a study of cytomegalovirus exposure and HLA in healthy donors (dated by TCRdb to about 2017). General notes on the study: According to an earlier analysis of a few hundred of the donors, about 179 million T cells yielded roughly 100 million unique TCR beta sequences and around 280 Gb of sequence data. An earlier analysis of more than 450 of the donors used high-throughput TCR beta sequencing to judge whether each TCR beta V gene segment behaved as functional or pseudogenic. Around 330 gigabases of sequencing data and around 80 million unique TCR sequences made up an early release that covered over 550 HLA-typed donors. Rather than using new phenotypic data, the later analysis identified candidate immune exposures from TCR beta sequences and from how often those sequences occurred across donors. High-throughput TCR immunosequencing, statistical association of individual TCRs with disease status, and machine learning were combined to predict cytomegalovirus infection status. All discovery cohort repertoires had been generated using a single sequencing platform. HLA typing included class I and class II loci at four-digit resolution. Donor age, sex, ethnicity and CMV serostatus were collected together with the repertoire data. The genetic ancestry cluster associated with self-reported Caucasian donors included 80% to 90% of the roughly 360 genotyped donors. Typing coverage differed by locus: A, B, C, DRB1 and DQB1 were typed in about 620-630 donors, DQA1 in 500 to 550, DPA1 in 600 to 610, and DPB1 in just under 490. Five DR-DQ haplotypes were handled as single units for association and clustering because linkage in the cohort was strong. To study patterns of TCR occurrence, a later analysis re-analyzed previously published TCR beta repertoires from 666 donors and added high-resolution HLA genotyping. The T cell repertoires of around 730 subjects were profiled by immunosequencing and related to cytomegalovirus serostatus. On average, over 200,000 unique TCR beta nucleotide sequences were sequenced per donor among more than 350 genotyped donors of the cohort, with roughly 18% of those sequences being non-productive. The study was designed to test whether signatures of past pathogen exposure could be identified by cataloging public T cell receptors. A separate validation cohort of 100 to 150 different subjects was used in addition to the 666-subject first cohort. A later genetic analysis used genome-wide SNP genotypes for about 60% of the roughly 700 donors, treating that subset as a discovery cohort.

Note on this clone: The clone's antigen remains unknown. No base quality information exists; no much larger clone differs at one position.

The cohort comprised more than 550 healthy bone marrow donors. At the time of sampling, every cohort member was nominally healthy, though immune exposures that went unrecorded were likely present. The donor was CMV seronegative and belonged to the group of over 350 seronegative cohort members. Each donor provided a peripheral blood sample, and peripheral blood mononuclear cells were used for TCR beta sequencing. Genomic DNA was extracted from the blood cell samples with the Qiagen DNeasy Blood Extraction Kit. Spanning cysteine to phenylalanine, the CDR3 consists of 13 amino acids. The retained sequence is limited to the CDR3, 39 bases, with the frame set at the first base. For CDR1 and CDR2, the germline V gene (reference sequence) lists LNHDA and SQIVND. Paper-wide results and their limitations: Cytomegalovirus status was reported to be diagnosed by the classifier with high specificity and sensitivity in both the original and validation cohorts. A later analysis reported that several top co-occurrence clusters appeared linked to parvovirus B19, influenza, CMV and Epstein-Barr virus. A further reported finding was that TCR beta sequences accurately predicted the HLA-A and HLA-B alleles for most subjects in the first cohort. Specific HLA alleles were associated with 15,000 to 20,000 TCR beta sequences at a false discovery rate of 0.05 in a later analysis. A few of the identified cytomegalovirus-associated TCR beta chains were confirmed in vitro to be specific for cytomegalovirus antigens. According to the authors, the approach could potentially be generalized to other disease states and immunological phenotypes. A cluster of highly shared sequence variants was judged likely to be a technical artifact of the sequencing pipeline. In a later genetic analysis, a missense DCLRE1C variant was associated with V-gene and J-gene trimming of TCR beta chains, and the association was replicated in an independent cohort. When HLA alleles, especially DR and DQ, strongly co-occurred, attributing TCR associations to individual alleles was difficult. The only immune exposure information available for the cohort was CMV serostatus. The cohort was sequenced for TCR beta chains only, and without alpha or paired-chain data the features that could be detected were limited. Correlated functional status among segregating V segments might reflect linkage disequilibrium, but an unknown experimental factor could not be ruled out. Some IMGT-functional V segments, including TRBV6-2 and TRBV6-3, could not be told apart with the 87-base-pair reads, so those segments were excluded. In a later analysis, HLA-associated TCR beta chains were found to be more clonally expanded and to have lower generation probabilities than equally common non-associated chains. A later analysis found that most CMV-associated TCR beta chains appeared HLA-restricted, with HLA associations seemingly driven largely by CMV exposure. The earlier analysis of approximately 560 of the donors excluded approximately 15 rarely observed V segments, including chromosome 9 orphons, because counts were too low. In a later analysis, the rate of TCR association differed among HLA loci, with DRB1 alleles having the most associated TCRs and HLA-C alleles having the fewest. According to a later genetic analysis, donors in an Asian-associated ancestry cluster had fewer N-insertions in productive TCRs than the roughly 660-donor mean. The presence/absence analyses assumed that sequencing depth was roughly uniform across donors, and that assumption may not be true. In the study, around 150 TCR beta chains were listed as associated with cytomegalovirus. In an earlier analysis of about 600 of the donors, most TCR beta V segments appeared in productive rearrangements about 87% or about 30% of the time, broadly matching IMGT annotations. Across donors, most TCR sequences were observed very rarely, whereas some public TCRs were present in many individuals. Because HLA typing was unavailable for some donors at each locus, only the typed subset was used in association tests.

Library preparation used the immunoSEQ multiplex PCR assay. A mixture of 60 forward primers for TCR Vbeta segments and 13 reverse primers for TCR Jbeta segments was used in the multiplex PCR. Amplification of the CDR3 region of rearranged TCR beta genes was performed with a multiplex PCR assay on genomic DNA. Amplified TCR beta libraries were sequenced as 87-base-pair reads on the Illumina HiSeq System. In the original analysis: A later analysis tallied 70 million to 100 million unique TCR beta chains across the 700 or so repertoires, and about 12 million of those chains were shared by two or more donors. Raw reads were error-corrected and collapsed into unique sequences with a nearest-neighbor algorithm that merged closely related sequences to remove PCR and sequencing errors. V, D and J gene segments were assigned by aligning CDR3 sequences to IMGT reference sequences. For a sequence to be retained, a match of at least six nucleotides to both a V gene segment and a J gene segment was required. A rearrangement was called productive if the CDR3 had no stop codons and remained in frame with V and J, and every other rearrangement was called non-productive. Following IMGT convention, CDR3 was defined as the stretch from the second conserved V-encoded cysteine up to the conserved J-encoded phenylalanine. The earlier analysis of some 580 of the donors excluded any sequence lacking an unambiguous match to a single V gene segment. An earlier analysis of a few hundred of the donors classified V segments as functional when productive rearrangements were above 56.7% and as segregating when the standard deviation between donors was above 5%. A statistical classification framework was built to diagnose cytomegalovirus status from the catalog of TCR beta chain sequences. A later analysis assigned V and J genes by comparing TCR nucleotide sequences with IMGT/GENE-DB human TR gene sequences. Using the TCRdist pipeline, a later analysis assigned CDR3 sequences along with most-parsimonious VDJ recombination scenarios. In a later analysis, every TCR beta chain was defined by the combination of its CDR3 amino acid sequence and its V-gene family, and reads without a unique V-gene family were dropped. A later analysis removed over 500 highly shared, low-generation-probability nucleotide sequences to deal with suspected cross-contamination and a sequencing artifact. For each public chain, a later analysis derived a clonal expansion index from normalized ranks of inferred template counts within each repertoire. In a later analysis, generation probabilities were computed with a VDJ recombination model fitted to out-of-frame rearrangements, and the resulting probabilities were checked against IGoR. In a later analysis, TCR-TCR, TCR-HLA and TCR-CMV co-occurrence was scored with hypergeometric tests, and a repertoire-size bias correction was applied to TCR pairs. A later analysis estimated false discovery rates by permuting HLA or CMV assignments 20 times. A later analysis grouped co-occurring TCRs with DBSCAN, adding TCRdist sequence similarity when clustering within HLA-allele-positive subsets. For co-occurrence clustering, repertoires with fewer than 30,000 or more than 120,000 public chains were excluded, along with roughly five repertoires with anomalous nucleotide sharing. Not all clones reach the TCRdb copy of this immuneACCESS table, which keeps in-frame sequences only. Checked studies attribute under half of the gap to unresolved V genes and leave the rest unexplained. V, J and clone size are those of that table, while D and trimming were read from the DNA. For this sample there are approximately 160,000 clones; over 60% appear just once. 0.6% to 0.9% of the sample rests with the top ten.

The TCR sequence derives from a female donor in good health and CMV-seronegative. The sequence is built from TRBV19 and TRBJ2-5, and possibly TRBD2, on 5 matching bases. The J call may be incorrect, as the DNA end agrees better with TRBJ2-7. The specimen sequenced was PBMCs. The DNA reads TGTGCCAGTAGCCAGGCGGGTTCCTACGAGCAGTACTTC. The encoded protein is CASSQAGSYEQYF.